This TCR beta chain appears in the sequencing data of a study of T cells after yellow fever vaccination. TCRdb ran MiXCR on the 5' RACE reads and lists one entry per CDR3 protein. The sample lists approximately 300,000 distinct CDR3 sequences, over 10% seen once, with less than 0.55% in the top ten. Between the trimmed V and J ends, which lost 0 bases and 5 bases, there was a span of 8 bases. The CDR3 has 13 amino acids. Germline V lookup: CDR1 SGHRS, CDR2 YFSETQ. This clonotype was sampled from a man aged 30-40 years who received the YFV17D yellow fever vaccine. Sample: CD4+ T cells sorted from PBMCs, taken 45 days after the yellow fever booster vaccination. V usage is TRBV5-1 and J usage is TRBJ2-5; the D is unclear. The CDR3 protein is CASSLGAAETQYF. The CDR3 DNA is TGCGCCAGCAGCTTGGGGGCGGCGGAGACCCAGTACTTC.